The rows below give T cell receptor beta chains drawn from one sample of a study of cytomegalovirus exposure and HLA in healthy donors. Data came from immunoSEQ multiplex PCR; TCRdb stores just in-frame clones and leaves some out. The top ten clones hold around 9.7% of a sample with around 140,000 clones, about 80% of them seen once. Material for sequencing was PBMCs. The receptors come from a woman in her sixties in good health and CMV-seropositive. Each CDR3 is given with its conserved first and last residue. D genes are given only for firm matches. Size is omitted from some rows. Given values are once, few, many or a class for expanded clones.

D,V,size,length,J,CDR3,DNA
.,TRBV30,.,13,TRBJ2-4,CAWTGQVKNIQYF,TGTGCCTGGACAGGGCAAGTCAAAAACATTCAGTACTTC
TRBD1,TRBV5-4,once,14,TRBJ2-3,CASSLNRGTNTQYF,TGTGCCAGCAGCTTGAACAGGGGTACGAATACGCAGTATTTT
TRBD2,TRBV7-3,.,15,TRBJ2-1,CASSVGTSFGDEQFF,TGTGCCAGCAGCGTTGGGACTAGCTTTGGGGATGAGCAGTTCTTC
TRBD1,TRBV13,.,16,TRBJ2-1,CASSLGHRTGSNEQFF,TGTGCCAGCAGCTTAGGCCACAGGACAGGGAGTAATGAGCAGTTCTTC
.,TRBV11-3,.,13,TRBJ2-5,CASSPGWQETQYF,TGTGCCAGCAGCCCCGGGTGGCAAGAGACCCAGTACTTC
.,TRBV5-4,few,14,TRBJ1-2,CASSLGTRPPGYTF,TGTGCCAGCAGCTTGGGGACAAGGCCCCCGGGCTACACCTTC
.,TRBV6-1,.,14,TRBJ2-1,CASSGISIYNEQFF,TGTGCCAGCAGTGGAATTAGTATATACAATGAGCAGTTCTTC
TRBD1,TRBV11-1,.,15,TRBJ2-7,CASSTGTGYSYEQYF,TGTGCCAGCAGCACTGGGACAGGGTACTCCTACGAGCAGTACTTC
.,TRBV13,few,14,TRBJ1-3,CASSRGGRGNTIYF,TGTGCCAGCAGCAGGGGGGGGCGCGGAAACACCATATATTTT
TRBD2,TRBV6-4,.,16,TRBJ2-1,CASSDSPSGSVNEQFF,TGTGCCAGCAGTGACTCGCCTAGCGGGAGTGTGAATGAGCAGTTCTTC
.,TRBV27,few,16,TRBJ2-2,CASSFLATRGTGELFF,TGTGCCAGCAGTTTTCTGGCGACAAGGGGGACCGGGGAGCTGTTTTTT
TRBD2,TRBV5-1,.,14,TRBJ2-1,CASSDPGLTNEQFF,TGCGCCAGCAGCGACCCGGGACTAACCAATGAGCAGTTCTTC
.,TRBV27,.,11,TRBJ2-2,CATRRSGELFF,TGTGCCACTCGTCGGAGTGGGGAGCTGTTTTTT
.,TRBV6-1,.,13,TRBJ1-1,CASNIDRNTEAFF,TGTGCCAGCAATATCGACAGGAACACTGAAGCTTTCTTT
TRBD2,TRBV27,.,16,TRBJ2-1,CASSSWTSGKINEQFF,TGTGCCAGCAGTTCATGGACTAGCGGGAAAATAAATGAGCAGTTCTTC
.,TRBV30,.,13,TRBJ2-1,CAWSPLLNNEQFF,TGTGCCTGGAGTCCACTTTTAAACAATGAGCAGTTCTTC
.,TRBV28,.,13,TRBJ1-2,CASTQGRHYGYTF,TGTGCCAGCACCCAGGGCAGACACTATGGCTACACCTTC
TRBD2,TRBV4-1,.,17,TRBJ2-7,CASSHPPSEGGPYEQYF,TGCGCCAGCAGCCACCCCCCCTCGGAGGGAGGGCCATACGAGCAGTACTTC
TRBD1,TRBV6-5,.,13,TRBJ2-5,CASSFGQEETQYF,TGTGCCAGCAGTTTTGGACAGGAAGAGACCCAGTACTTC
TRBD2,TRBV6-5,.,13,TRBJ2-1,CASTTAGGNEQFF,TGTGCCAGCACTACAGCGGGAGGGAATGAGCAGTTCTTC
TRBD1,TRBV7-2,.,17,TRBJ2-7,CASSLAGTGTGAHEQYF,TGTGCCAGCAGCTTAGCGGGTACCGGGACAGGGGCCCACGAGCAGTACTTC
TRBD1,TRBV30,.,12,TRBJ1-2,CAWSRGQEGLTF,TGTGCCTGGAGTCGGGGACAGGAGGGCCTGACCTTC
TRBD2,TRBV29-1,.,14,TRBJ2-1,CSVGPAGVWNEQFF,TGCAGCGTGGGGCCTGCGGGAGTGTGGAATGAGCAGTTCTTC
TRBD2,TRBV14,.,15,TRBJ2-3,CASSPQRGSTDTQYF,TGTGCCAGCAGCCCCCAGCGGGGGAGCACAGATACGCAGTATTTT
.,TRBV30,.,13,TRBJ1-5,CAWSGGGYQPQHF,TGTGCCTGGAGTGGAGGGGGATATCAGCCCCAGCATTTT
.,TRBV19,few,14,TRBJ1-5,CASSHGGLNQPQHF,TGTGCCAGTAGCCACGGGGGGCTCAATCAGCCCCAGCATTTT
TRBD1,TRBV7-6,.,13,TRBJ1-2,CASSLGTGDGYTF,TGTGCCAGCAGCCTAGGGACAGGGGATGGCTACACCTTC
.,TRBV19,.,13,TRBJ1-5,CASSTSTDQPQHF,TGTGCCAGTAGTACGTCAACTGATCAGCCCCAGCATTTT
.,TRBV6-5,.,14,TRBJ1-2,CASKRIQGHYGYTF,TGTGCCAGCAAACGCATACAGGGCCACTATGGCTACACCTTC
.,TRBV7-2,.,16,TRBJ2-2,CASSLETRPYTGELFF,TGTGCCAGCAGCTTAGAAACTAGGCCTTACACCGGGGAGCTGTTTTTT
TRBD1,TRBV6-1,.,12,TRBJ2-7,CASRDRGDEQYF,TGTGCCAGCAGGGACAGGGGGGACGAGCAGTACTTC
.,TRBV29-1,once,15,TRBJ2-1,CSVDGGLESYNEQFF,TGCAGCGTTGATGGAGGGTTGGAGTCCTACAATGAGCAGTTCTTC
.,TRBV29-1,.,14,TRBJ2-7,CSVEEGGFGNEQYF,TGCAGCGTTGAAGAGGGAGGTTTTGGCAACGAGCAGTACTTC
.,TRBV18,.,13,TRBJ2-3,CASSPLSADTQYF,TGTGCCAGCTCACCACTCAGTGCAGATACGCAGTATTTT
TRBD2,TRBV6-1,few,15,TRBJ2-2,CASRLAGGGTGELFF,TGTGCCTCCCGACTAGCGGGAGGGGGGACCGGGGAGCTGTTTTTT
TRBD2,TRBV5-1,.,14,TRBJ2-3,CASRWGEGPDTQYF,TGCGCCAGCAGATGGGGGGAGGGCCCTGATACGCAGTATTTT
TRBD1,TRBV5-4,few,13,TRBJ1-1,CASSFGQVRGAFF,TGTGCCAGCAGCTTCGGACAGGTCCGGGGGGCTTTCTTT
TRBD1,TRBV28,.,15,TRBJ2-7,CASSLIGQGPSEQYF,TGTGCCAGCAGTTTAATCGGACAGGGGCCCTCCGAGCAGTACTTC
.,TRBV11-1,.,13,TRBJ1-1,CASSLQGDTEAFF,TGTGCCAGCAGCTTACAAGGGGACACTGAAGCTTTCTTT
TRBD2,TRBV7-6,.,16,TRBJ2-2,CASSRLAGANTGELFF,TGTGCCAGCAGCCGACTAGCGGGCGCGAACACCGGGGAGCTGTTTTTT
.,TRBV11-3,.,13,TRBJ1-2,CASSLDSNYGYTF,TGTGCCAGCAGCCTGGACAGCAACTATGGCTACACCTTC
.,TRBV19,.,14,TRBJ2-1,CATQGTQNNNEQFF,TGTGCCACACAGGGAACCCAAAATAACAATGAGCAGTTCTTC
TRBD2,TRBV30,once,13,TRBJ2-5,CAWSRRSGETQYF,TGTGCCTGGAGCCGCCGTAGCGGGGAGACCCAGTACTTC
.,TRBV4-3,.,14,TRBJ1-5,CASSQDLVNQPQHF,TGCGCCAGCAGCCAAGATTTAGTGAATCAGCCCCAGCATTTT
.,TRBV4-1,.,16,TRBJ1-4,CASSQDPGQDGEKLFF,TGCGCCAGCAGCCAAGATCCTGGGCAGGATGGTGAAAAACTGTTTTTT
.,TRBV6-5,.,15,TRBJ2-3,CASSYSSSGTDTQYF,TGTGCCAGCAGTTACTCGAGTAGCGGCACAGATACGCAGTATTTT
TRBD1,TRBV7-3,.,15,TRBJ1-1,CASSLMGQTNTEAFF,TGTGCCAGCAGCTTAATGGGACAGACTAACACTGAAGCTTTCTTT
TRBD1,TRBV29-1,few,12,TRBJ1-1,CSVGGQGTEAFF,TGCAGCGTCGGCGGACAGGGAACTGAAGCTTTCTTT
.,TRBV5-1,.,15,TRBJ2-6,CASSLEVVGANVLTF,TGCGCCAGCAGCTTGGAAGTAGTTGGGGCCAACGTCCTGACTTTC
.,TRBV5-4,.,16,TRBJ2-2,CASSSLTGANTGELFF,TGTGCCAGCAGCTCCCTGACAGGAGCGAACACCGGGGAGCTGTTTTTT
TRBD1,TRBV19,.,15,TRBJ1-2,CASSFTTGGGYGYTF,TGTGCCAGTAGTTTCACGACAGGGGGAGGCTATGGCTACACCTTC
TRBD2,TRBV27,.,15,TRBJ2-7,CASTDLAGGSYEQYF,TGTGCCAGCACTGACCTAGCGGGAGGGTCCTACGAGCAGTACTTC
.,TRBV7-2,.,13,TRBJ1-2,CASSHLPPVGYTF,TGTGCCAGCAGCCACTTGCCCCCGGTTGGCTACACCTTC
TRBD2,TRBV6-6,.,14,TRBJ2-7,CASSPLAGVGEQYF,TGTGCCAGCAGCCCACTAGCGGGAGTCGGCGAGCAGTACTTC
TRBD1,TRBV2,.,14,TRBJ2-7,CASQPGQGDYEQYF,TGTGCCAGTCAACCGGGACAGGGAGACTACGAGCAGTACTTC
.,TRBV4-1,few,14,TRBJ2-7,CASSPSTRNYEQYF,TGCGCCAGCAGCCCGTCGACGAGGAACTACGAGCAGTACTTC
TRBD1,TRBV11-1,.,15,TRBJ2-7,CASSLGTGALYEQYF,TGTGCCAGCAGCCTGGGGACAGGGGCCCTCTACGAGCAGTACTTC
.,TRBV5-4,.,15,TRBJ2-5,CASSREAELQETQYF,TGTGCCAGCAGCCGAGAGGCAGAACTCCAGGAGACCCAGTACTTC
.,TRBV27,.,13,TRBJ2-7,CASSLFPGYEQYF,TGTGCCAGCAGTTTATTCCCGGGATACGAGCAGTACTTC
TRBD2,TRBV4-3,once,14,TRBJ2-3,CASKKGRGTDTQYF,TGCGCCAGCAAAAAGGGGAGGGGCACAGATACGCAGTATTTT